These 22 T cell receptor beta chains came from one sample sequenced in a study of blood T cell repertoires in COVID-19. Some clones are missing from TCRdb's copy, which holds only in-frame ones; the method was immunoSEQ multiplex PCR. The sample yields some 190,000 clones, more than 75% seen once. What was sequenced was PBMCs or T cells enriched from blood (not recorded which). Source of these receptors: a man between 25 and 39 years old with acute COVID-19.

This chain joins TRBV3-1 (or the pseudogene TRBV3-2) and TRBJ2-1; no firm D call. Trimming left V 1 base short and J 6 bases short, with 10 bases between. The CDR3 is 14 residues long. Germline-derived CDR1 and CDR2 are LGHDT and YNNKEL (reference sequence). CDR3 coding DNA: TGTGCCAGCAGCCAAGTCCTCGGAGCCAATGAGCAGTTCTTC. This gives the protein CASSQVLGANEQFF.

The chain uses TRBV5-1 and TRBJ2-7; the D gene is possibly TRBD1 (5 bases). V gave up 0 bases and J gave up 4 bases, with 11 bases separating them. From germline, CDR1 is SGHRS and CDR2 YFSETQ. The CDR3 covers 14 residues. The CDR3 DNA sequence: TGCGCCAGCAGCTTGGTCCAGGGTCGGTACGAGCAGTACTTC. It encodes CASSLVQGRYEQYF.

With regard to this clone: The junction departs from germline at one end; a sequencing error may be responsible. This sequence joins TRBV4-1 and TRBJ1-5, with a tentative D call TRBD1 (5 bases). There are 13 residues in the CDR3. In germline, CDR1 is MGHRA, CDR2 YSYEKL. The CDR3, as DNA: TGCGCCGGCAGCGACAGATCGAATCAGCCCCAGCATTTT. Translation: CAGSDRSNQPQHF.

This clone was recorded once. The chain is built from TRBV27 and TRBJ1-4, with TRBD1 as a possible D gene (5 bases). CDR1 MNHEY and CDR2 SMNVEV come from the germline V gene (reference sequence). The CDR3 is 15 amino acids. V lost 0 bases, J lost 7 bases, and 12 bases lay in between. CDR3 amino acids: CASSLSGGRGEKLFF. The CDR3, as DNA: TGTGCCAGCAGTTTATCTGGGGGGAGAGGTGAAAAACTGTTTTTT.

This chain joins TRBV5-1 and TRBJ1-1; TRBD1 is a possible D gene (6 bases). V lost 1 base to trimming and J lost 0 bases, with 10 bases between them. The CDR3 has 15 residues. Germline V gene sequence: CDR1 SGHRS, CDR2 YFSETQ. CDR3 protein: CASSLTGQMNTEAFF. The DNA for the CDR3 is TGCGCCAGCAGCTTGACGGGACAAATGAACACTGAAGCTTTCTTT.

The sample holds one count of this clone. Here the CDR3 DNA reads TGTGCCACTAGACAGGGAACTATTACTGAAGCTTTCTTT. Amino acids: CATRQGTITEAFF. The chain employs TRBV25-1 and TRBJ1-1; TRBD1 aligns across 7 bases. Trimming took 10 bases from V and 5 from J; bases not matched to a gene: 10. The V gene's germline CDR1 is MGHDK and CDR2 SYGVNS. CDR3 length equals 13 residues.

CDR3 sequence: CASRGREFPYEQYF. The DNA for the CDR3 is TGTGCCAGCCGCGGGCGAGAGTTCCCCTACGAGCAGTACTTC. The V gene is TRBV6-5, the J gene TRBJ2-7; tentative D call: TRBD2 (5 bases). Per the germline V gene, CDR1 is MNHEY and CDR2 is SVGAGI. This CDR3 comprises 14 residues. Trimming left V 8 bases short and J 2 bases short, with 16 bases between.

The rearrangement joins TRBV7-2 to TRBJ1-4; possibly TRBD1 for D (5 bases). This CDR3 contains 14 residues. Per the germline V gene, CDR1 is SGHTA and CDR2 is FQGNSA. Trimming took 2 bases from V and 8 from J, leaving 12 bases between them. CDR3 loop: CASSLSRAGEKLFF. The DNA for the CDR3 is TGTGCCAGCAGCTTAAGCAGGGCGGGGGAAAAACTGTTTTTT.

V gene TRBV5-1 combines with J gene TRBJ1-2; possibly TRBD1 for D (5 bases). The CDR3 has 12 amino acids. CDR1 is SGHRS, CDR2 YFSETQ, per germline. The germline V and J ends were trimmed by 8 bases and 8 bases, with 16 bases remaining between them. As DNA, the CDR3 is TGCGCCAGTTCCACAGGACAAATCGGCTACACCTTC. The encoded protein is CASSTGQIGYTF.

The chain recombines TRBV7-6 with TRBJ1-2, with TRBD1 identical over 11 bases. The CDR3 covers 16 residues. The trim removed 4 bases at V and 5 bases at J, leaving 9 bases unmatched. Per the germline V gene, CDR1 is SGHVS and CDR2 is FNYEAQ. The CDR3 nucleotides are TGTGCCAGCAGCTCTAGGACAGGGGGCGCTGGGTATGGCTACACCTTC. It encodes CASSSRTGGAGYGYTF.

V usage is TRBV7-2 and J usage is TRBJ2-1, with a weak D call TRBD2 (6 bases). This CDR3 contains 12 residues. Germline V gene data show CDR1 as SGHTA and CDR2 as FQGNSA. The V gene lost 5 bases and the J gene lost 10 bases, with 12 bases spanning the gap. The CDR3 is CASSPGGFEQFF. CDR3 nucleotides: TGTGCCAGCAGCCCCGGGGGTTTCGAGCAGTTCTTC.

The J gene is TRBJ2-7, the V gene TRBV5-1; 8 bases fit TRBD1. In germline, CDR1 is SGHRS, CDR2 YFSETQ. V lost 0 bases, J lost 0 bases, and 2 bases stayed unmatched. CDR3 size: 15 residues. In nucleotides, the CDR3 is TGCGCCAGCAGCTTGGGACAGGGGAGCTCCTACGAGCAGTACTTC. Protein: CASSLGQGSSYEQYF.

The V and J genes are TRBV4-1 and TRBJ2-5; D is undetermined. Germline CDR1 MGHRA, CDR2 YSYEKL. The CDR3 totals 12 residues. V was pared by 1 base and J by 5 bases, with 5 bases between. The CDR3 DNA reads as TGCGCCAGCAGCCAAGGGCGGGAGACCCAGTACTTC. It codes for CASSQGRETQYF.

This clone showed up just a few times. CDR3 sequence reads: CASSIDGNYRGSNQPQHF. CDR3 coding DNA: TGTGCCAGTAGTATCGACGGGAATTACAGGGGGAGCAATCAGCCCCAGCATTTT. V gene TRBV19 combines with J gene TRBJ1-5, with 8 bases lining up with TRBD1. The V gene's germline CDR1 is LNHDA and CDR2 SQIVND (reference sequence). With V trimmed by 3 bases and J by 1 base, 11 bases remained unmatched. This CDR3 spans 18 amino acids.

The chain couples TRBV11-2 to TRBJ1-6, with D possibly matching TRBD1 (5 bases). The CDR3 runs to 15 residues. Germline V gene lookup returns CDR1 SGHAT and CDR2 FQNNGV. Trimming left V 6 bases short and J 4 bases short, with 13 bases between. The CDR3 bases are TGTGCCAGCAGTTTTGGGGGACTGTATAATTCACCCCTCCACTTT. The encoded protein is CASSFGGLYNSPLHF.

The V gene is TRBV2, the J gene TRBJ2-5, with 10 bases matching TRBD2. Trimming removed 4 bases from V and 0 bases from J; junction bases left unmatched: 8. Germline V gene lookup returns CDR1 SNHLY and CDR2 FYNNEI. This CDR3 has 17 residues. CDR3 nucleotides: TGTGCCAGCAGTGTACCTAGCGGGGGCTTATACCAAGAGACCCAGTACTTC. Its protein product is CASSVPSGGLYQETQYF.

The chain is built from TRBV19 and TRBJ1-2; TRBD1 agrees at 7 bases. Germline V gene sequence: CDR1 LNHDA, CDR2 SQIVND (reference sequence). The CDR3 runs to 17 residues. With V trimmed by 6 bases and J by 1 base, 14 bases remained unmatched. The CDR3 region has the DNA TGTGCCAGTAGGTCGCGACAGGGTAATATTGATAACTATGGCTACACCTTC. It encodes CASRSRQGNIDNYGYTF.

In its sample, this clone was seen once. The chain employs TRBV27 and TRBJ2-2; TRBD1 aligns across 7 bases. The germline V gene has CDR1 MNHEY and CDR2 SMNVEV (reference sequence). The ends lost 5 bases at V and 6 bases at J; junction bases unmatched: 15. The CDR3 covers 17 residues. The CDR3 sequence: CASSLAGGSSYAGELFF. CDR3 DNA sequence: TGTGCCAGCAGTCTCGCAGGGGGATCAAGTTACGCCGGGGAGCTGTTTTTT.

This clone was seen a few times. The chain carries TRBV1 and TRBJ2-1; the table's D call TRBD2 went unverified against the DNA. TRBV1 is a documented pseudogene. CDR3 size: 12 residues. CDR3 coding DNA: TGCACCAGCAGCCAAGATCTCAATGAGCAGTTCTTC. It specifies CTSSQDLNEQFF.

This chain links TRBV28 with TRBJ1-5; tentatively, D is TRBD1 (6 bases). The CDR3 runs 15 residues. Per the germline V gene, CDR1 is MDHEN and CDR2 is SYDVKM. With 6 bases removed from V and 0 bases from J, the gap between germline ends came to 12 bases. CDR3 amino acids: CASRGGGSSNQPQHF. The CDR3 DNA reads as TGTGCCAGCAGGGGAGGGGGATCTAGCAATCAGCCCCAGCATTTT.

The chain uses TRBV30 and TRBJ2-1; a weak D match, TRBD1 (6 bases). CDR1 is GTSNPN, CDR2 SVGIG, per germline (reference sequence). Trimming pared 8 bases from V and 4 bases from J, leaving 9 bases between. This CDR3 has 11 amino acids. In DNA form, the CDR3 reads TGTGCCGGCGGACAGTACAATGAGCAGTTCTTC. This gives the protein CAGGQYNEQFF.

The V call is TRBV18, the J call TRBJ2-1, with D possibly matching TRBD2 (7 bases). There are 13 residues in the CDR3. Trimming shortened V by 11 bases and J by 2 bases, and 13 bases separated the two germline ends. Per germline, CDR1 KGHSH and CDR2 LQKENI. CDR3 loop: CAAAGATYNEQFF. DNA for the CDR3: TGTGCCGCTGCGGGGGCAACCTACAATGAGCAGTTCTTC.